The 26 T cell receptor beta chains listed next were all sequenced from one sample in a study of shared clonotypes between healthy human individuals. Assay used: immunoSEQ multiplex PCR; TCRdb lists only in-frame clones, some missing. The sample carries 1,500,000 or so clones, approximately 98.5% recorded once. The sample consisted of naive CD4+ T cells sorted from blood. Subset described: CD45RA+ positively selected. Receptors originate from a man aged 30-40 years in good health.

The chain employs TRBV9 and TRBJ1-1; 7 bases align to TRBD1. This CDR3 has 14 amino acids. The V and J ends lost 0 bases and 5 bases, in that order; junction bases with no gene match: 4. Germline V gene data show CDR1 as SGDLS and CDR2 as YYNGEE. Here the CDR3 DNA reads TGTGCCAGCAGCGTAGATCAGGGGGGTACTGAAGCTTTCTTT. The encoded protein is CASSVDQGGTEAFF.

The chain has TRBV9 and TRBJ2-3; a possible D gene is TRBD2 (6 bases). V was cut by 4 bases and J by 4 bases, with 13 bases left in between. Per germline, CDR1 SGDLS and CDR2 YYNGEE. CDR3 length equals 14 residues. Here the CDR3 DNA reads TGTGCCAGCAGCCCTCGACTAGAACCAGATACGCAGTATTTT. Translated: CASSPRLEPDTQYF.

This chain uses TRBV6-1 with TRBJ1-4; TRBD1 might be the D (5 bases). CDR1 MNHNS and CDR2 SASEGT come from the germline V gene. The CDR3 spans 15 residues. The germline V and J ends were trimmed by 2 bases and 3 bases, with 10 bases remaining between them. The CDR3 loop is CASSEPGPPNEKLFF. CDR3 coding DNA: TGTGCCAGCAGTGAACCGGGACCACCTAATGAAAAACTGTTTTTT.

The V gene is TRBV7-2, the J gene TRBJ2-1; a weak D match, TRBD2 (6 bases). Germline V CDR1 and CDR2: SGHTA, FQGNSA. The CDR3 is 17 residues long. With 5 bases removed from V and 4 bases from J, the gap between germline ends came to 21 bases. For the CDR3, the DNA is TGTGCCAGCAGCCCCGAGGGGCTCCCCGGGGGTTACAATGAGCAGTTCTTC. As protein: CASSPEGLPGGYNEQFF.

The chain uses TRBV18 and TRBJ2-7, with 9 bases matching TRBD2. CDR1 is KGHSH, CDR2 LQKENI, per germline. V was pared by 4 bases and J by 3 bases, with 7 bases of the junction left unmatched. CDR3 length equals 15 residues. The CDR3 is CASSQGTSRNYEQYF. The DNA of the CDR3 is TGTGCCAGCTCACAAGGGACTAGCAGAAACTACGAGCAGTACTTC.

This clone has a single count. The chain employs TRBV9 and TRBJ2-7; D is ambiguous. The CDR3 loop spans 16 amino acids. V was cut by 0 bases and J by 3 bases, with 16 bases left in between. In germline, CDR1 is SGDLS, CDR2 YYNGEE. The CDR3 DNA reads TGTGCCAGCAGCGTAGACGGTATCCTAGGGAACTACGAGCAGTACTTC. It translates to CASSVDGILGNYEQYF.

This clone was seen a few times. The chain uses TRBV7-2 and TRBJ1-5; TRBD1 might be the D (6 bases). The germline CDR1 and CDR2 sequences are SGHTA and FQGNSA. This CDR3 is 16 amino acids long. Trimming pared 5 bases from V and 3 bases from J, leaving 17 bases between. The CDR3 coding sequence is TGTGCCAGCAGCGCCCAACAGGGAGCGGTCAATCAGCCCCAGCATTTT. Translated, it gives CASSAQQGAVNQPQHF.

The CDR3 protein is CASSVAGAGEGYTF. DNA for the CDR3: TGTGCCAGCAGCGTAGCTGGCGCAGGGGAAGGCTACACCTTC. The rearrangement links TRBV9 to TRBJ1-2, with D possibly TRBD1 on 6 matching bases. This CDR3 has 14 residues. Germline lookup yields CDR1 SGDLS and CDR2 YYNGEE. Trimming pared 0 bases from V and 8 bases from J, leaving 14 bases between.

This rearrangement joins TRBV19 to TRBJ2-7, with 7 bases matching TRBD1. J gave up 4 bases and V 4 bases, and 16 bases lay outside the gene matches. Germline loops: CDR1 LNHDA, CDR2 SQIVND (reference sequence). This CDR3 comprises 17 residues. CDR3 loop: CASSTYPDRAGGYEQYF. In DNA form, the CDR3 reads TGTGCCAGTAGTACTTACCCTGACAGGGCCGGTGGATACGAGCAGTACTTC.

The CDR3 reads CASSQVPKTYEQYF. CDR3 sequence (DNA): TGCGCCAGCAGCCAAGTCCCAAAAACCTACGAGCAGTACTTC. This chain connects TRBV4-3 to TRBJ2-7; D uncertain. Trimming took off 1 base at V and 2 bases at J, with 9 bases between the two ends. Germline loops: CDR1 LGHNA, CDR2 YSLEER. The CDR3 runs 14 residues.

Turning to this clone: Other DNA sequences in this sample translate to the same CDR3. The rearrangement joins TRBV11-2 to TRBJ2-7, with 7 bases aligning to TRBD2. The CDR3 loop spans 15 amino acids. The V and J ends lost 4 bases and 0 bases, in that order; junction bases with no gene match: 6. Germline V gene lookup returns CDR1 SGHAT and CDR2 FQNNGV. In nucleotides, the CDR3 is TGTGCCAGCAGCTCCCTTGCGGGGGTCTCCTACGAGCAGTACTTC. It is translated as CASSSLAGVSYEQYF. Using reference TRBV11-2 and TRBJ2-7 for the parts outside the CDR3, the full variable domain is EAGVAQSPRYKIIEKRQSVAFWCNPISGHATLYWYQQILGQGPKLLIQFQNNGVVDDSQLPKDRFSAERLKGVDSTLKIQPAKLEDSAVYLCASSSLAGVSYEQYFGPGTRLTVT.

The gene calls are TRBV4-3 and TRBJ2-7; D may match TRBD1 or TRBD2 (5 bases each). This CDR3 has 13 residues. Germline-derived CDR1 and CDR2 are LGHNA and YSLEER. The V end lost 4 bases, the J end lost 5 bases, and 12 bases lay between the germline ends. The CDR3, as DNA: TGCGCCAGCAGCCGCCAGAGGGGAGACGAGCAGTACTTC. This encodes CASSRQRGDEQYF.

CDR3 amino acids: CASSKHGLAGALAEQFF. The CDR3 DNA follows: TGTGCCAGCAGCAAACACGGACTAGCGGGGGCCTTGGCAGAGCAGTTCTTC. The V gene is TRBV7-8, the J gene TRBJ2-1; 13 positions agree with TRBD2. V lost 5 bases to trimming and J lost 10 bases; unmatched junction nucleotides: 14. The CDR3 runs 17 residues. Germline V gene sequence: CDR1 SGHVS, CDR2 FQNEAQ.

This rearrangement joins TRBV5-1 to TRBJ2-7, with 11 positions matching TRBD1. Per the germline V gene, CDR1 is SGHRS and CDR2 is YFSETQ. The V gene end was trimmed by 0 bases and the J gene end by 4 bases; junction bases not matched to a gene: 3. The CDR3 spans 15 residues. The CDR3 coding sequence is TGCGCCAGCAGCTTGGGGACAGGGGGCTTATACGAGCAGTACTTC. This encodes CASSLGTGGLYEQYF.

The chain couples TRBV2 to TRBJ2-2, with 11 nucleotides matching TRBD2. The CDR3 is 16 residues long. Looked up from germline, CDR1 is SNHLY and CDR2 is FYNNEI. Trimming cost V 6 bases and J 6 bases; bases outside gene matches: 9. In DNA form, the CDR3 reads TGTGCCAGCAGGGACAGTAGCGGGAGGGGGTCCGGGGAGCTGTTTTTT. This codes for CASRDSSGRGSGELFF.

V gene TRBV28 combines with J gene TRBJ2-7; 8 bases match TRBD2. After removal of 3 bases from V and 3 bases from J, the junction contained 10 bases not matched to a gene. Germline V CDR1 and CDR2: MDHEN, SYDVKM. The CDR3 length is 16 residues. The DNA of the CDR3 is TGTGCCAGCAGTTTCGCCAGCGGGAGTTCGAGCTACGAGCAGTACTTC. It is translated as CASSFASGSSSYEQYF.

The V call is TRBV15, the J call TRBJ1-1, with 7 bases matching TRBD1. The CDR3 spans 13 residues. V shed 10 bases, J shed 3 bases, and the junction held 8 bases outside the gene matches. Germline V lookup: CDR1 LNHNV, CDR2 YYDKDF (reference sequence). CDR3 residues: CAIRTGTYTEAFF. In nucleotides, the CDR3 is TGTGCCATAAGGACAGGAACATACACTGAAGCTTTCTTT.

The CDR3 here is CASSTSGQGPDTQYF. In nucleotides, the CDR3 is TGCGCCAGCAGCACATCGGGACAGGGACCAGATACGCAGTATTTT. This chain uses TRBV5-1 with TRBJ2-3, with 9 bases fitting TRBD1. This CDR3 spans 15 amino acids. Germline V gene data show CDR1 as SGHRS and CDR2 as YFSETQ. The J segment lost 4 bases and the V segment lost 4 bases, leaving 7 bases of the junction unmatched.

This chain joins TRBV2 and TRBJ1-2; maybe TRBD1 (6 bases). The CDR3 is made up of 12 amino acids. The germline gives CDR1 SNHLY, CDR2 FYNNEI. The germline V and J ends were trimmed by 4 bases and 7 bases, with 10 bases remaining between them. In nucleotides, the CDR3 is TGTGCCAGCAGTGTTAGGACAGTTGGCTACACCTTC. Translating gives CASSVRTVGYTF.

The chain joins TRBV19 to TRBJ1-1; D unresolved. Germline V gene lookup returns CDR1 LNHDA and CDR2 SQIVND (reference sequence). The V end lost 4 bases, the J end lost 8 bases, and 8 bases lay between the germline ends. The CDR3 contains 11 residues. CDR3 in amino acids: CASSRAVEAFF. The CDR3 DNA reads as TGTGCCAGTAGTAGGGCAGTAGAAGCTTTCTTT.

The CDR3 spells CASSFGTKYQETQYF. The CDR3 DNA reads TGTGCCAGCAGCTTCGGGACTAAGTACCAAGAGACCCAGTACTTC. The J gene is TRBJ2-5, the V gene TRBV7-8, with TRBD2 matching 7 bases. There are 15 residues in the CDR3. Looked up from germline, CDR1 is SGHVS and CDR2 is FQNEAQ. The V segment lost 3 bases and the J segment 0 bases; nucleotides outside the gene matches: 4.

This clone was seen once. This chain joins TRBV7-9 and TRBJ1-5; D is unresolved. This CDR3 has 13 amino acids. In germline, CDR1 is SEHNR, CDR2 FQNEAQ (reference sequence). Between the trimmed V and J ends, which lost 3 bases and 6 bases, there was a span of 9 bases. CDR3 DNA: TGTGCCAGCAGCTTTCAGGAAGGTCAGCCCCAGCATTTT. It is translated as CASSFQEGQPQHF.

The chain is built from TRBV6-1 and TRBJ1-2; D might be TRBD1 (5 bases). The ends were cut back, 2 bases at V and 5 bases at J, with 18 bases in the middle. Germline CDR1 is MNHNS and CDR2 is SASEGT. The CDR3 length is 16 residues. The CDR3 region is CASSERWARVIYGYTF. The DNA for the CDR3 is TGTGCCAGCAGTGAAAGGTGGGCCAGGGTAATTTATGGCTACACCTTC.

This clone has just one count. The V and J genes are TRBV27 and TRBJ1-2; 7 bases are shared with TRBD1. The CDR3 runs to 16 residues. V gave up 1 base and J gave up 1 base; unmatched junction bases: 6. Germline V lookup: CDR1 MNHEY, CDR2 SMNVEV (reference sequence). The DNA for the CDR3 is TGTGCCAGCAGTTTATTGTCGGCAGGGGGTAACTATGGCTACACCTTC. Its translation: CASSLLSAGGNYGYTF.

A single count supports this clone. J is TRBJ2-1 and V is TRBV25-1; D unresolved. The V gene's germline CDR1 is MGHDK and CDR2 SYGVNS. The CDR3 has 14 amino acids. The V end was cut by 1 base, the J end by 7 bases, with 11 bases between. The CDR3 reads CASSESIVRNEQFF. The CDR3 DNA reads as TGTGCCAGCAGTGAATCAATTGTTAGGAATGAGCAGTTCTTC.

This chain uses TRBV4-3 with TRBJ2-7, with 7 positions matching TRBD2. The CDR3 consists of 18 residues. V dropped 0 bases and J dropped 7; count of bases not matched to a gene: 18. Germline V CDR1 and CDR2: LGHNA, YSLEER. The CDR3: CASSQEAGSGRGRFEQYF. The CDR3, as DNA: TGCGCCAGCAGCCAAGAAGCGGGTAGCGGGCGCGGGAGATTTGAGCAGTACTTC.